Shown below are 19 T cell receptor beta chains from a single sample sequenced in a study of molecular identifiers for immune sequencing clone quantification. TCRdb independently ran MiXCR on the PCR reads; one entry per CDR3 protein. Counted here are over 300,000 distinct CDR3 sequences, roughly 24% occurring once; the ten biggest clones make up about 0.73%. The sequencing sample was made of naive CD8+ T cells from blood, with Jurkat cell RNA spiked in. Subset of the sample: FACS-sorted CD8+CD4-CCR7+CD45RA+ naive T cells. The receptors were gathered from a human donor in good health. Some libraries in this study had Jurkat cell RNA spiked in.

The J gene is TRBJ2-2, the V gene TRBV25-1; D ambiguous. Germline loops: CDR1 MGHDK, CDR2 SYGVNS. This CDR3 comprises 18 residues. The V end was cut by 2 bases, the J end by 1 base, with 17 bases between. CDR3: CASSELEYSLMNTGELFF. The CDR3 coding sequence is TGTGCCAGCAGTGAACTTGAATATTCCCTGATGAACACCGGGGAGCTGTTTTTT.

Ten or more counts support this clonotype. V gene TRBV30 combines with J gene TRBJ1-1; 8 bases fit TRBD1. Losses at the gene ends were 2 bases for V and 5 bases for J; bases not matched to a gene: 7. The CDR3 contains 14 residues. Germline CDR1 and CDR2: GTSNPN and SVGIG (reference sequence). Written as DNA, the CDR3 is TGTGCCTGGAGTCCCGGACAGGGAGTTACTGAAGCTTTCTTT. It yields the protein CAWSPGQGVTEAFF.

This clonotype came up a few times. This chain connects TRBV20-1 to TRBJ2-5; 7 bases agree with TRBD1. Germline V gene sequence: CDR1 DFQATT, CDR2 SNEGSKA (reference sequence). Losses at the gene ends were 6 bases for V and 5 bases for J; bases not matched to a gene: 6. This CDR3 is built from 12 residues. The CDR3 sequence is CSAPLQGETQYF. The CDR3 nucleotides read TGCAGTGCCCCTTTACAGGGGGAGACCCAGTACTTC.

This clonotype was seen a handful of times. This sequence joins TRBV11-2 and TRBJ2-1; the D is unclear. CDR1 and CDR2 (germline): SGHAT, FQNNGV. Trimming left V 3 bases short and J 8 bases short, with 11 bases between. The CDR3 consists of 13 residues. CDR3 DNA: TGTGCCAGCAGCTTTGCCCCCATCGATGAGCAGTTCTTC. It encodes CASSFAPIDEQFF.

There are many counts of this clonotype. V usage is TRBV7-9 and J usage is TRBJ1-1; 7 nucleotides line up with TRBD1. Germline V gives CDR1 SEHNR, CDR2 FQNEAQ (reference sequence). CDR3 length equals 15 residues. Trimming took 5 bases from V and 4 from J; bases not matched to a gene: 10. The chain's CDR3 is CASSATTGSGTEAFF. In DNA, the CDR3 is TGTGCCAGCAGCGCAACGACAGGGAGCGGCACTGAAGCTTTCTTT.

This clonotype was counted only a few times. A much larger clone differs by one base, so this may be a read error. As the CDR3 is not closed by the conserved phenylalanine or tryptophan, this likely results from a read error. The chain has TRBV20-1 and TRBJ2-4; no reliable D call. Germline loops: CDR1 DFQATT, CDR2 SNEGSKA (reference sequence). Between the trimmed V and J ends, which lost 3 bases and 3 bases, there was a span of 12 bases. The CDR3 runs 14 residues. The CDR3 loop reads CSASPSVVKNIQYL. CDR3 DNA sequence: TGCAGTGCTAGTCCCAGCGTAGTCAAAAACATTCAGTACCTC.

In its sample, this clonotype was seen a few times. J is TRBJ2-1 and V is TRBV12-3 or TRBV12-4, with 8 bases fitting TRBD1. CDR3 length: 15 residues. After removal of 3 bases from V and 8 bases from J, the junction contained 9 bases not matched to a gene. The CDR3 reads CASSFLGTGVDEQFF. The CDR3 coding sequence is TGTGCCAGCAGTTTTCTCGGGACAGGCGTCGATGAGCAGTTCTTC.

This clonotype has ten or more counts. This rearrangement joins TRBV4-3 to TRBJ2-3, with D tentatively TRBD2 (7 bases). The germline gives CDR1 LGHNA, CDR2 YSLEER. There are 15 residues in the CDR3. V shed 1 base and J shed 2 bases, with 10 bases lying between them. CDR3 DNA: TGCGCCAGCAGCCAAGGGGGGGGGCTCACAGATACGCAGTATTTT. Translation: CASSQGGGLTDTQYF.

There are a few counts of this clonotype. The chain carries TRBV7-6 and TRBJ2-7; D remains ambiguous. The germline gives CDR1 SGHVS, CDR2 FNYEAQ. Deletions cut 6 bases from V and 0 bases from J, with 6 bases between. The CDR3 has 12 residues. The CDR3 is CASSHASYEQYF. CDR3 DNA sequence: TGTGCCAGCAGTCATGCCTCCTACGAGCAGTACTTC.

Note on this clonotype: This could be a read error, since a much larger clone is one nucleotide away. This chain links TRBV7-9 with TRBJ2-3, with 7 bases identical to TRBD1. Germline CDR1 reads SEHNR; CDR2 reads FQNEAQ (reference sequence). The CDR3 covers 16 residues. The CDR3 nucleotides are TGTGCCAGCAGCCTCCGACAGGGATGGGGCACAGATACGCGGTATTTT. Its translation: CASSLRQGWGTDTRYF.

The genes are TRBV18 and TRBJ2-7; D unclear. The CDR3 contains 15 residues. Germline assignment: CDR1 KGHSH and CDR2 LQKENI. Trimming took 6 bases from V and 0 from J, leaving 15 bases between them. The CDR3 bases are TGTGCCAGCTCTACCGGTGTTTCAAGCTCCTACGAGCAGTACTTC. As protein: CASSTGVSSSYEQYF.

On this clonotype: A much more abundant neighbour one base away suggests this may be a read error. The gene calls are TRBV12-3 or TRBV12-4 and TRBJ2-1, with 10 nucleotides matching TRBD2. The V gene end was trimmed by 1 base and the J gene end by 14 bases; junction bases not matched to a gene: 11. The CDR3 covers 15 residues. CDR3 sequence: CASSLGTSGSSVEFF. DNA of the CDR3: TGTGCCAGCAGTTTAGGGACTAGCGGAAGTAGTGTAGAGTTCTTC.

On this clonotype: A read error may account for a junction end that differs from germline. J is TRBJ2-7 and V is TRBV7-8, with 12 bases matching TRBD2. Germline loops: CDR1 SGHVS, CDR2 FQNEAQ. The CDR3 loop spans 24 amino acids. The DNA of the CDR3 is TGTGCCAGCAGCTTAGCGGCGGGGGACAGCTCGACTAGCGGGAGACCTTTATACCCCTACGAGCGGTACTTC. It encodes CASSLAAGDSSTSGRPLYPYERYF.

This clonotype was picked up many times. The chain has TRBV12-3 or TRBV12-4 and TRBJ1-5; D possibly corresponds to TRBD1 (5 bases). Trimming pared 2 bases from V and 7 bases from J, leaving 15 bases between. CDR3 length equals 15 residues. Here the CDR3 reads CASSLSGPEKQPQHF. The CDR3 bases are TGTGCCAGCAGTTTATCGGGACCGGAGAAACAGCCCCAGCATTTT.

This clonotype appeared many times. J is TRBJ1-1 and V is TRBV29-1; tentatively, D is TRBD1 (5 bases). This CDR3 region has 14 residues. V lost 6 bases and J lost 4, with 18 bases in between. Germline CDR1 and CDR2: SQVTM and ANQGSEA. CDR3 nucleotides: TGCAGCGTGGACGGGGGAGGGGTGGGCACTGAAGCTTTCTTT. Protein product: CSVDGGGVGTEAFF. Combining the CDR3 with reference TRBV29-1 and TRBJ1-1 gives the whole variable domain SAVISQKPSRDICQRGTSLTIQCQVDSQVTMMFWYRQQPGQSLTLIATANQGSEATYESGFVIDKFPISRPNLTFSTLTVSNMSPEDSSIYLCSVDGGGVGTEAFFGQGTRLTVV.

About this clonotype itself: A much bigger clone sits one base away, suggesting this may be a read error. The chain's CDR3 is CASPPGLEISDTQYF. The DNA of the CDR3 is TGTGCCAGCCCACCGGGACTAGAGATTTCAGATACGCAGTATTTT. The V gene is TRBV18, the J gene TRBJ2-3, with 8 bases aligning to TRBD2. The CDR3 runs 15 residues. CDR1 is KGHSH, CDR2 LQKENI, per germline.

As for this clonotype: Mismatch with germline at one junction end may stem from a read error. The chain is built from TRBV7-3 and TRBJ1-6, with 8 bases lining up with TRBD1. Germline lookup yields CDR1 SGHTA and CDR2 FQGTGA. The CDR3 consists of 17 residues. CDR3 amino acids: CAGSPLGMTGVNSPLHF. For the CDR3, the DNA is TGTGCCGGCAGCCCGCTAGGGATGACAGGGGTCAATTCACCCCTCCACTTT.

The V call is TRBV28, the J call TRBJ2-3, with 7 nucleotides matching TRBD2. Germline V CDR1 and CDR2: MDHEN, SYDVKM. CDR3 length equals 14 residues. With V trimmed by 4 bases and J by 2 bases, 3 bases remained unmatched. CDR3 coding DNA: TGTGCCAGCAGTTGGAGCGGGATCACAGATACGCAGTATTTT. This translates into CASSWSGITDTQYF.

Many counts were recorded for this clonotype. The chain joins TRBV27 to TRBJ1-1; D is possibly TRBD1 (6 bases). This CDR3 region has 15 residues. Germline V gives CDR1 MNHEY, CDR2 SMNVEV (reference sequence). V was pared by 5 bases and J by 6 bases, with 19 bases between. CDR3 amino acids: CASSPTSGANAEAFF. DNA for the CDR3: TGTGCCAGCAGTCCAACCTCAGGGGCTAACGCTGAAGCTTTCTTT.